The 20 T cell receptor beta chains below come from one sample, sequenced in a study of metastatic and nonmetastatic thyroid tumors. Through MiXCR, TCRdb re-clonotyped the PCR reads. This sample yields roughly 23,000 clones, of which roughly 18% are seen a single time; approximately 2.9% belongs to the top ten. No treatment of any kind had been given to any patient before thyroid surgery. Sequenced sample: adjacent normal tissue. The receptors were gathered from a male donor with papillary thyroid cancer or a benign thyroid nodule (not recorded which). Some clones in this sample may be carry-over from other donors' samples.

This clone came up many times. The chain links TRBV7-8 to TRBJ1-5, with a weak D call TRBD1 (5 bases). The CDR3 is 15 residues long. CDR1 is SGHVS and CDR2 is FQNEAQ in the germline V gene. Trimming took 1 base from V and 3 from J, leaving 10 bases between them. CDR3 coding DNA: TGTGCCAGCAGCTTAGACAGACAGCCCAATCAGCCCCAGCATTTT. It translates to CASSLDRQPNQPQHF.

This clone was picked up a small number of times. This rearrangement joins TRBV6-1 to TRBJ2-7, with TRBD2 matching 7 bases. Germline lookup yields CDR1 MNHNS and CDR2 SASEGT. The CDR3 is 12 amino acids. V was clipped by 6 bases and J by 8 bases; unmatched bases: 7. The CDR3 nucleotides are TGTGCCAGCAGCGAGACTAGCCCCAAGCAGTACTTC. Encoded protein: CASSETSPKQYF.

Only a few counts were recorded for this clone. The chain employs TRBV10-2 and TRBJ2-3; 10 nucleotides line up with TRBD2. CDR1 and CDR2 from the germline V gene are WSHSY and SAAADI. With 2 bases clipped from V and 4 bases from J, the junction kept 3 bases outside the gene matches. The CDR3 has 15 amino acids. The CDR3 DNA reads as TGCGCCAGCAGTGAGATAGCGGGGGGCCCAGATACGCAGTATTTT. This encodes CASSEIAGGPDTQYF.

This clone has at least ten counts. The chain employs TRBV5-5 and TRBJ2-5, with 7 bases fitting TRBD1. CDR3 length: 15 amino acids. Germline V gene sequence: CDR1 SGHKS, CDR2 YYEKEE (reference sequence). Trimming took 3 bases from V and 2 from J; bases not matched to a gene: 7. The CDR3 region is CASSWRTGIQETQYF. Written as DNA, the CDR3 is TGTGCCAGCAGCTGGAGGACAGGCATTCAAGAGACCCAGTACTTC.

The sample holds a few counts of this clone. Just one base apart from a much larger clone, this may be a read error. V usage is TRBV15 and J usage is TRBJ2-5, with 9 positions matching TRBD1. The germline V gene has CDR1 LNHNV and CDR2 YYDKDF (reference sequence). This CDR3 is 16 amino acids long. CDR3 DNA: TGTGCCACCAGAAGAGAGGGACAGGGACGACAAGAGACCCAGTACTTC. Residues: CATRREGQGRQETQYF.

This clone was detected many times. This chain uses TRBV13 with TRBJ2-2, with D unresolved. V was cut by 1 base and J by 4 bases, with 7 bases left in between. Per the germline V gene, CDR1 is PRHDT and CDR2 is FYEKMQ (reference sequence). The CDR3 length is 14 residues. The CDR3 protein is CASSLVLSTGELFF. CDR3 in DNA: TGTGCCAGCAGCTTAGTGTTAAGCACCGGGGAGCTGTTTTTT.

This clone was detected ten times or more. The chain carries TRBV9 and TRBJ2-2; possibly TRBD2 for D (7 bases). Looked up from germline, CDR1 is SGDLS and CDR2 is YYNGEE. V was cut by 1 base and J by 2 bases, with 15 bases left in between. The CDR3 is 17 residues long. CDR3 nucleotide sequence: TGTGCCAGCAGCGTACAGGGGAGGGCTCGTAACACCGGGGAGCTGTTTTTT. Translated: CASSVQGRARNTGELFF.

V usage is TRBV20-1 and J usage is TRBJ1-6; TRBD1 might be the D (5 bases). The V gene's germline CDR1 is DFQATT and CDR2 SNEGSKA (reference sequence). The CDR3 sequence is 14 residues long. V dropped 3 bases and J dropped 7 bases, with 13 bases sitting between them. The CDR3 reads CSASVQGANSPLHF. The CDR3 coding sequence is TGCAGTGCTAGTGTCCAGGGTGCGAATTCACCCCTCCACTTT.

This clone was counted between two and nine times. The chain carries TRBV10-2 and TRBJ2-7; TRBD1 is a possible D gene (6 bases). The germline gives CDR1 WSHSY, CDR2 SAAADI. There are 13 residues in the CDR3. V lost 5 bases, J lost 0 bases, and 8 bases lay in between. CDR3 region: CASSWDTSYEQYF. In DNA form, the CDR3 reads TGCGCCAGCAGTTGGGACACCTCCTACGAGCAGTACTTC.

This clone has a handful of counts. At one boundary the junction diverges from the germline segment, which might be a read error. The genes are TRBV12-3 or TRBV12-4 and TRBJ2-7; the D is unclear. CDR3 length: 12 amino acids. DNA for the CDR3: TGTGCCGGCAGTACAGACGGCTACGAGCAGTACTTC. Its translation is CAGSTDGYEQYF.

This clone showed up many times. The chain joins TRBV5-4 to TRBJ1-6, with TRBD1 matching over 8 bases. Trimming at V came to 1 base and at J to 3 bases, leaving 9 bases not matched to a gene. The CDR3 totals 18 residues. Germline assignment: CDR1 SGHNT and CDR2 YYREEE (reference sequence). CDR3 DNA sequence: TGTGCCAGCAGCTTGAGAACTACAGGGGGAATCTATAATTCACCCCTCCACTTT. Translated, it gives CASSLRTTGGIYNSPLHF.

The chain employs TRBV2 and TRBJ1-2; D gene unclear. V was pared by 4 bases and J by 4 bases, with 10 bases between. This CDR3 contains 13 residues. The germline V gene has CDR1 SNHLY and CDR2 FYNNEI. CDR3 nucleotides: TGTGCCAGCAGTGTTCATGATGGCTATGGCTACACCTTC. This gives the protein CASSVHDGYGYTF.

In its sample, this clone was seen many times. This chain joins TRBV5-1 and TRBJ2-5; no firm D call. Germline V CDR1 and CDR2: SGHRS, YFSETQ. Trimming pared 0 bases from V and 5 bases from J, leaving 17 bases between. The CDR3 loop spans 16 amino acids. CDR3 protein: CASSLAFGRVGETQYF. The DNA of the CDR3 is TGCGCCAGCAGCTTGGCCTTCGGAAGGGTAGGCGAGACCCAGTACTTC.

This clone has ten or more counts. This CDR3 reads CASSTPGGGRTGELFF. The CDR3 region has the DNA TGTGCCAGTAGTACCCCCGGGGGGGGGCGAACCGGGGAGCTGTTTTTT. The chain is built from TRBV19 and TRBJ2-2, with 8 bases identical to TRBD2. CDR1 and CDR2 (germline): LNHDA, SQIVND (reference sequence). V shed 4 bases, J shed 5 bases, and the junction held 9 bases outside the gene matches. The CDR3 consists of 16 residues.

The table lists this clone with many counts. The chain is built from TRBV10-1 and TRBJ2-6; D gene unclear. The germline V gene encodes CDR1 WNHNN and CDR2 SYGVQD (reference sequence). V dropped 6 bases and J dropped 1 base, with 7 bases sitting between them. This CDR3 has 14 amino acids. In DNA form, the CDR3 reads TGCGCCAGCAGCTCAGGTTCTGGGGCCAACGTCCTGACTTTC. This encodes CASSSGSGANVLTF.

Notes on this clone: A much larger clone is a single base away; this may be a read error. The chain is built from TRBV7-9 and TRBJ2-5; TRBD1 aligns across 7 bases. The CDR3 totals 15 residues. Trimming removed 7 bases from V and 5 bases from J; junction bases left unmatched: 13. Per germline, CDR1 SEHNR and CDR2 FQNEAQ (reference sequence). Here the CDR3 reads CASISNRGPLETQYF. The CDR3, as DNA: TGTGCCAGCATCTCCAACAGGGGACCGCTGGAGACCCAGTACTTC. Variable domain in full (rest from reference TRBV7-9 and TRBJ2-5): DTGVSQNPRHKITKRGQNVTFRCDPISEHNRLYWYRQTLGQGPEFLTYFQNEAQLEKSRLLSDRFSAERPKGSFSTLEIQRTEQGDSAMYLCASISNRGPLETQYFGPGTRLLVL.

This clone occurred many times. The chain is built from TRBV7-2 and TRBJ2-6; 9 nucleotides agree with TRBD1. Germline V lookup: CDR1 SGHTA, CDR2 FQGNSA. V trimming: 0 bases; J trimming: 2 bases; junction bases outside the gene matches: 5. The CDR3 is 18 amino acids. CDR3 nucleotides: TGTGCCAGCAGCTTAGCGGGACAGGGTTCAGCTGGGGCCAACGTCCTGACTTTC. Its protein product is CASSLAGQGSAGANVLTF. Full variable domain (missing parts from reference TRBV7-2 and TRBJ2-6): GAGVSQSPSNKVTEKGKDVELRCDPISGHTALYWYRQSLGQGLEFLIYFQGNSAPDKSGLPSDRFSAERTGGSVSTLTIQRTQQEDSAVYLCASSLAGQGSAGANVLTFGAGSRLTVL.

This clone has just a few counts. A much larger clone lies a single base off, so this may be a read error. This chain uses TRBV19 with TRBJ2-2; TRBD1 is a possible D gene (5 bases). The CDR3 runs to 14 residues. V was cut by 7 bases and J by 2 bases, with 11 bases left in between. Germline values: CDR1 LNHDA, CDR2 SQIVND (reference sequence). This chain's CDR3 is CASTQQVNTGELFF. The CDR3 region has the DNA TGTGCCAGTACCCAACAGGTTAACACCGGGGAGCTGTTTTTT.

Ten or more counts support this clone. The chain joins TRBV19 to TRBJ1-2; D remains unclear. The CDR3 loop spans 16 amino acids. The V end lost 4 bases, the J end lost 1 base, and 16 bases lay between the germline ends. Germline V gene data show CDR1 as LNHDA and CDR2 as SQIVND (reference sequence). The CDR3 is CASSSLAVLHNYGYTF. CDR3 bases: TGTGCCAGTAGTAGCCTCGCGGTTCTGCATAACTATGGCTACACCTTC.

A remark on this clone: Without the conserved terminal phenylalanine or tryptophan, this CDR3 likely stems from a read error. This chain uses TRBV24-1 with TRBJ2-2; D call uncertain. CDR3 size: 14 residues. The germline CDR1 and CDR2 sequences are KGHDR and SFDVKD. The germline V and J ends were trimmed by 1 base and 3 bases, with 5 bases remaining between them. The CDR3 reads CATSDLRYTGELFY. Written as DNA, the CDR3 is TGTGCCACCAGTGATTTACGGTACACCGGGGAGCTGTTTTAT.